These 32 T cell receptor beta chains came from one sample sequenced in a study of shared clonotypes between healthy human individuals. Sequencing used immunoSEQ multiplex PCR; TCRdb keeps in-frame clones, though not all of them. The sample lists some 200,000 clones; approximately 70% were seen once. Material for sequencing was memory CD4+ T cells sorted from blood. Subset indicated: CD45RA-negative fraction. The origin of the receptors is a man aged 25 to 40 in good health.

The chain uses TRBV2 and TRBJ2-6; D remains ambiguous. The CDR3 extends over 15 amino acids. The germline V gene has CDR1 SNHLY and CDR2 FYNNEI. The V gene lost 3 bases and the J gene lost 0 bases, with 6 bases spanning the gap. In DNA, the CDR3 is TGTGCCAGCAGTGAGGGCCACTCTGGGGCCAACGTCCTGACTTTC. It translates to CASSEGHSGANVLTF.

The sample holds one count of this clone. The CDR3 loop reads CASSPQQGSSGNTIYF. CDR3 sequence (DNA): TGTGCCAGCAGCCCCCAACAGGGTAGCTCTGGAAACACCATATATTTT. The gene calls are TRBV7-9 and TRBJ1-3; D might be TRBD1 (6 bases). The germline gives CDR1 SEHNR, CDR2 FQNEAQ (reference sequence). The CDR3 is 16 amino acids. V was cut by 5 bases and J by 0 bases, with 14 bases left in between.

The genes are TRBV6-6 and TRBJ2-7; no clear D gene. The CDR3 runs to 11 residues. Germline loops: CDR1 MNHNY, CDR2 SVGAGI (reference sequence). V shed 7 bases and J shed 3 bases, with 7 bases lying between them. The CDR3 DNA reads TGTGCCAGCACCGGAGACTACGAGCAGTACTTC. As protein: CASTGDYEQYF.

The chain has TRBV10-3 and TRBJ2-3, with 16 bases fitting TRBD2. This CDR3 comprises 17 residues. V lost 5 bases to trimming and J lost 2 bases; unmatched junction nucleotides: 4. The germline CDR1 and CDR2 sequences are ENHRY and SYGVKD. The CDR3 coding sequence is TGTGCCATCAGTTTGGGACTAGCGGGAGGGCCCACAGATACGCAGTATTTT. Translation gives CAISLGLAGGPTDTQYF.

The chain employs TRBV6-1 and TRBJ2-5; TRBD2 agrees at 10 bases. Germline V lookup: CDR1 MNHNS, CDR2 SASEGT. This CDR3 comprises 15 residues. V shed 7 bases and J 0 bases; nucleotides not matched to a gene: 5. CDR3 bases: TGTGCCAGCACCAAACTAGCGGGGTACCAAGAGACCCAGTACTTC. Encoded protein: CASTKLAGYQETQYF.

This clone was counted once. V gene TRBV7-2 combines with J gene TRBJ2-2; D remains unclear. The germline V gene encodes CDR1 SGHTA and CDR2 FQGNSA. Trimming took 3 bases from V and 3 from J, leaving 8 bases between them. This CDR3 has 14 amino acids. The CDR3 DNA is TGTGCCAGCAGCTTGAGCCCGGACACCGGGGAGCTGTTTTTT. Its protein is CASSLSPDTGELFF.

The V call is TRBV5-1, the J call TRBJ2-3; no clear D gene. Germline CDR1 is SGHRS and CDR2 is YFSETQ. V shed 1 base and J shed 0 bases, with 12 bases lying between them. The CDR3 covers 16 residues. The CDR3 DNA reads as TGCGCCAGCAGCTTGAAGGGCCGCGATAGCACAGATACGCAGTATTTT. Protein: CASSLKGRDSTDTQYF. The complete variable domain, with remaining parts taken from reference TRBV5-1 and TRBJ2-3, reads KAGVTQTPRYLIKTRGQQVTLSCSPISGHRSVSWYQQTPGQGLQFLFEYFSETQRNKGNFPGRFSGRQFSNSRSEMNVSTLELGDSALYLCASSLKGRDSTDTQYFGPGTRLTVL.

V and J are TRBV6-5 and TRBJ2-7, with 8 bases fitting TRBD1. Germline V gene sequence: CDR1 MNHEY, CDR2 SVGAGI. Unmatched junction bases numbered 4, after V lost 4 bases and J lost 2 bases. The CDR3 is 14 residues long. The DNA for the CDR3 is TGTGCCAGCAGTTCGGACAGGGCCCCCTACGAGCAGTACTTC. Protein: CASSSDRAPYEQYF.

The rearrangement joins TRBV6-1 to TRBJ1-2; TRBD1 might be the D (6 bases). This CDR3 is 14 amino acids long. Trimming stripped 5 bases from V and 0 bases from J, with 10 bases between. Looked up from germline, CDR1 is MNHNS and CDR2 is SASEGT. For the CDR3, the DNA is TGTGCCAGCAGTATACAGGGAGCTAACTATGGCTACACCTTC. Translated, it gives CASSIQGANYGYTF.

This clone was recorded only once. J is TRBJ2-3 and V is TRBV21-1. TRBV21-1 is a pseudogene locus. CDR3 length: 14 residues. CDR3 region: CASSNGAHTDTQYF. The CDR3 nucleotides are TGTGCCAGCAGCAACGGGGCCCACACAGATACGCAGTATTTT.

The chain recombines TRBV5-5 with TRBJ2-1; 11 bases align to TRBD2. CDR1 is SGHKS and CDR2 is YYEKEE in the germline V gene (reference sequence). This CDR3 contains 19 residues. Trimming removed 0 bases from V and 3 bases from J; junction bases left unmatched: 11. For the CDR3, the DNA is TGTGCCAGCAGCTTGGCGGATCGCTTGCTAGCGGGGGGCTACAATGAGCAGTTCTTC. Protein: CASSLADRLLAGGYNEQFF.

This chain connects TRBV19 to TRBJ1-5; 9 bases are shared with TRBD1. The germline V gene encodes CDR1 LNHDA and CDR2 SQIVND (reference sequence). CDR3 length equals 15 residues. The V gene end was trimmed by 5 bases and the J gene end by 5 bases; junction bases not matched to a gene: 7. The CDR3 nucleotides are TGTGCCAGTAGTTTGGACAGGGGCGTCTATCAGCCCCAGCATTTT. Amino acid sequence: CASSLDRGVYQPQHF.

This clone appeared once. The rearrangement joins TRBV28 to TRBJ2-7, with D hard to call. The CDR3 is 15 amino acids. Trimming pared 5 bases from V and 0 bases from J, leaving 14 bases between. CDR1 and CDR2 (germline): MDHEN, SYDVKM. DNA of the CDR3: TGTGCCAGCAGTCCCCTTGACGGAATCTCCTACGAGCAGTACTTC. This translates into CASSPLDGISYEQYF.

The gene calls are TRBV18 and TRBJ1-4; TRBD1 agrees at 8 bases. CDR3 size: 14 residues. With 4 bases clipped from V and 8 bases from J, the junction kept 6 bases outside the gene matches. Germline CDR1 and CDR2: KGHSH and LQKENI. CDR3 sequence (DNA): TGTGCCAGCTCACGGACAGGGTGGGACGAAAAACTGTTTTTT. Its protein product is CASSRTGWDEKLFF. Full variable domain (missing parts from reference TRBV18 and TRBJ1-4): NAGVMQNPRHLVRRRGQEARLRCSPMKGHSHVYWYRQLPEEGLKFMVYLQKENIIDESGMPKERFSAEFPKEGPSILRIQQVVRGDSAAYFCASSRTGWDEKLFFGSGTQLSVL.

The table lists this clone with a few counts. The V gene is TRBV2, the J gene TRBJ2-7; a possible D gene is TRBD2 (5 bases). CDR3 size: 14 residues. Germline loops: CDR1 SNHLY, CDR2 FYNNEI. The V gene lost 2 bases and the J gene lost 4 bases, with 12 bases spanning the gap. The CDR3 coding sequence is TGTGCCAGCAGTGAAAGACCCGGGGTGTACGAGCAGTACTTC. The encoded protein is CASSERPGVYEQYF.

The chain is built from TRBV27 and TRBJ2-2; D uncertain. The germline V gene encodes CDR1 MNHEY and CDR2 SMNVEV (reference sequence). The V end lost 4 bases, the J end lost 3 bases, and 9 bases lay between the germline ends. The CDR3 is 14 residues long. The CDR3 DNA reads as TGTGCCAGCAGTTCCTACGTGGACACCGGGGAGCTGTTTTTT. This gives the protein CASSSYVDTGELFF.

The chain joins TRBV19 to TRBJ2-3; tentative D call: TRBD2 (5 bases). V was cut by 6 bases and J by 0 bases, with 16 bases left in between. The germline gives CDR1 LNHDA, CDR2 SQIVND (reference sequence). The CDR3 sequence is 16 residues long. The CDR3 spells CASRPQRTGSTDTQYF. The CDR3 coding sequence is TGTGCCAGTAGACCCCAGAGGACGGGGAGCACAGATACGCAGTATTTT.

The chain recombines TRBV2 with TRBJ2-3, with 9 positions matching TRBD2. The germline V gene encodes CDR1 SNHLY and CDR2 FYNNEI. CDR3 length equals 16 residues. V lost 5 bases, J lost 1 base, and 7 bases stayed unmatched. The CDR3 loop reads CASSPGTSLGTDTQYF. The DNA for the CDR3 is TGTGCCAGCAGTCCCGGGACTAGCTTGGGCACAGATACGCAGTATTTT.

The sample holds a few counts of this clone. The V and J genes are TRBV28 and TRBJ2-7; D is possibly TRBD2 (6 bases). Germline values: CDR1 MDHEN, CDR2 SYDVKM. V was trimmed by 6 bases and J by 9 bases, leaving 12 bases between them. The CDR3 totals 11 residues. The CDR3 bases are TGTGCCAGCAGCCCAATGGGGGGGCAGTACTTC. Protein product: CASSPMGGQYF.

The gene calls are TRBV29-1 and TRBJ2-2, with D perhaps matching TRBD1 (6 bases). From germline, CDR1 is SQVTM and CDR2 ANQGSEA. The CDR3 totals 13 residues. V shed 6 bases and J shed 6 bases, with 14 bases lying between them. In DNA, the CDR3 is TGCAGCGTCGCCCGTAACAGGGCCGGGGAGCTGTTTTTT. Translation: CSVARNRAGELFF.

This chain connects TRBV7-2 to TRBJ2-1, with 9 nucleotides matching TRBD2. In germline, CDR1 is SGHTA, CDR2 FQGNSA. The CDR3 loop spans 15 amino acids. V dropped 2 bases and J dropped 8; count of bases not matched to a gene: 7. The CDR3 is CASSLQAGGPDEQFF. The CDR3 bases are TGTGCCAGCAGCTTACAGGCGGGAGGGCCCGATGAGCAGTTCTTC.

This chain connects TRBV5-1 to TRBJ2-2; D assignment may be TRBD1 or TRBD2 (5 bases each). The length of the CDR3 is 13 residues. The germline V and J ends were trimmed by 4 bases and 6 bases, with 10 bases remaining between them. The germline V gene encodes CDR1 SGHRS and CDR2 YFSETQ. Written as DNA, the CDR3 is TGCGCCAGCAGCCAAATGGGGGCCGGGGAGCTGTTTTTT. This gives the protein CASSQMGAGELFF. Supplemented by reference TRBV5-1 and TRBJ2-2, the full variable domain reads KAGVTQTPRYLIKTRGQQVTLSCSPISGHRSVSWYQQTPGQGLQFLFEYFSETQRNKGNFPGRFSGRQFSNSRSEMNVSTLELGDSALYLCASSQMGAGELFFGEGSRLTVL.

This clone was observed at least ten times. The CDR3 sequence: CASSSGQGTDTQYF. DNA of the CDR3: TGTGCCAGCAGCTCGGGACAGGGTACAGATACGCAGTATTTT. This chain uses TRBV7-6 with TRBJ2-3, with 9 positions matching TRBD1. Germline V lookup: CDR1 SGHVS, CDR2 FNYEAQ. This CDR3 contains 14 residues. V trimming: 4 bases; J trimming: 3 bases; junction bases outside the gene matches: 2.

The rearrangement joins TRBV5-1 to TRBJ2-7; either TRBD1 or TRBD2 may fit D (5 bases each). Between the trimmed V and J ends, which lost 10 bases and 3 bases, there was a span of 32 bases. In germline, CDR1 is SGHRS, CDR2 YFSETQ. This CDR3 comprises 18 residues. The CDR3 sequence: CAGEIGASSGLRNYEQYF. CDR3 bases: TGCGCCGGGGAGATTGGGGCCTCATCTGGCCTGCGGAACTACGAGCAGTACTTC.

V usage is TRBV5-1 and J usage is TRBJ2-7; 7 bases match TRBD2. V gave up 4 bases and J gave up 13 bases; unmatched junction bases: 17. Germline CDR1 is SGHRS and CDR2 is YFSETQ. The length of the CDR3 is 14 residues. This chain's CDR3 is CASSPEAGGRRQYF. The CDR3 nucleotides are TGCGCCAGCAGCCCAGAGGCTGGCGGGAGAAGACAATACTTC. Variable domain in full (rest from reference TRBV5-1 and TRBJ2-7): KAGVTQTPRYLIKTRGQQVTLSCSPISGHRSVSWYQQTPGQGLQFLFEYFSETQRNKGNFPGRFSGRQFSNSRSEMNVSTLELGDSALYLCASSPEAGGRRQYFGPGTRLTVT.

There are a few counts of this clone. The chain employs TRBV18 and TRBJ1-5; TRBD1 matches 9 bases. Germline V lookup: CDR1 KGHSH, CDR2 LQKENI. CDR3 length equals 16 residues. J was trimmed by 5 bases and V by 1 base; bases with no gene match: 6. The CDR3 bases are TGTGCCAGCTCACCACAAGGACAGGGGCACGATCAGCCCCAGCATTTT. Translating it yields CASSPQGQGHDQPQHF.

The chain couples TRBV6-1 to TRBJ2-7; D tentatively reads TRBD1 or TRBD2 (5 bases each). The CDR3 consists of 14 residues. Trimming cost V 1 base and J 6 bases, with 13 bases left between them. CDR1 and CDR2 from the germline V gene are MNHNS and SASEGT. The CDR3 bases are TGTGCCAGCAGTGAAGGACGGTGGGACGCCGAGCAGTACTTC. It is translated as CASSEGRWDAEQYF.

This clone was seen a handful of times. Different DNA sequences within this sample yield the same CDR3. The chain carries TRBV9 and TRBJ1-1, with unresolved D. The V and J ends lost 0 bases and 0 bases respectively, with 6 bases between them. Germline V CDR1 and CDR2: SGDLS, YYNGEE. The CDR3 totals 14 residues. CDR3 in DNA: TGTGCCAGCAGCGTAGGTCCCGTGAACACTGAAGCTTTCTTT. Amino acid sequence: CASSVGPVNTEAFF.

This clone was detected a few times. This sample includes further DNA sequences coding for the same CDR3. This chain joins TRBV5-6 and TRBJ1-2, with TRBD1 as a possible D gene (6 bases). In germline, CDR1 is SGHDT, CDR2 YYEEEE. The V gene lost 0 bases and the J gene lost 5 bases, with 11 bases spanning the gap. This CDR3 region has 14 residues. CDR3 sequence reads: CASSLDRALYGYTF. In DNA, the CDR3 is TGTGCCAGCAGCTTGGACAGGGCGCTTTATGGCTACACCTTC. Full variable domain (rest looked up from reference TRBV5-6 and TRBJ1-2): DAGVTQSPTHLIKTRGQQVTLRCSPKSGHDTVSWYQQALGQGPQFIFQYYEEEERQRGNFPDRFSGHQFPNYSSELNVNALLLGDSALYLCASSLDRALYGYTFGSGTRLTVV.

This clone was seen a single time. This chain uses TRBV9 with TRBJ2-1, with 7 bases that match TRBD2. The CDR3 consists of 20 residues. Germline V gene data show CDR1 as SGDLS and CDR2 as YYNGEE. J was trimmed by 0 bases and V by 0 bases; bases with no gene match: 15. Here the CDR3 reads CASSVATGLPKISSYNEQFF. CDR3 coding DNA: TGTGCCAGCAGCGTAGCTACGGGACTACCAAAAATTAGCTCCTACAATGAGCAGTTCTTC.

This chain uses TRBV7-2 with TRBJ2-7, with a possible D match to TRBD2 (5 bases). The ends were cut back, 8 bases at V and 3 bases at J, with 11 bases in the middle. In germline, CDR1 is SGHTA, CDR2 FQGNSA. The CDR3 consists of 12 residues. The CDR3 protein is CASGSSVYEQYF. For the CDR3, the DNA is TGTGCCAGCGGGAGTTCGGTCTACGAGCAGTACTTC.

This CDR3 reads CASSILANTGELFF. CDR3 sequence (DNA): TGTGCCAGTAGTATACTAGCGAACACCGGGGAGCTGTTTTTT. The chain links TRBV19 to TRBJ2-2; D call uncertain. There are 14 residues in the CDR3. The V gene lost 2 bases and the J gene lost 0 bases, with 4 bases spanning the gap. CDR1 LNHDA and CDR2 SQIVND come from the germline V gene (reference sequence).